Listed below are T cell receptor beta chains from one sample, sequenced in a study of control samples from healthy donors and cancer patients. This table comes from immunoSEQ multiplex PCR, and its TCRdb copy is limited to in-frame clones, with some not included. There are about 31,000 clones in the sample; approximately 95% occur only once, and around 6.3% lies in the top ten. The specimen sequenced was blood. These receptors were collected from a man in his 60s in good health. CDR3s include the opening cysteine and the closing phenylalanine or tryptophan. The D gene is left open where the match is weak. Only some rows state a clone size, as once, few, many or a class for expanded clones.

j_call | d_call | clone_size | v_call | cdr3_nt | cdr3_aa
TRBJ2-1 | . | . | TRBV9 | TGTGCCAGCACGCCCTCAGGGACGGAGCAGTTCTTC | CASTPSGTEQFF
TRBJ1-1 | TRBD1 | . | TRBV7-8 | TGTGCCAGCAGCTTAGCGGACAGGGGAAGCACTGAAGCTTTCTTT | CASSLADRGSTEAFF
TRBJ1-1 | . | . | TRBV27 | TGTGCCAGCAGTTTATCAGGGGGGCGGACTGAAGCTTTCTTT | CASSLSGGRTEAFF
TRBJ1-2 | . | . | TRBV4-3 | TGCGCCAGCAGCCAAGAGTATGGGGCATTCGACTATGGCTACACCTTC | CASSQEYGAFDYGYTF
TRBJ2-5 | . | . | TRBV28 | TGTGCCAGCAGTTTAGGAGGGCGGAGGATAGGAGAGACCCAGTACTTC | CASSLGGRRIGETQYF
TRBJ2-1 | TRBD2 | . | TRBV7-2 | TGTGCCAGCAGCGAGACTAGCGGGGGGGCAAATGAGCAGTTCTTC | CASSETSGGANEQFF
TRBJ2-1 | TRBD2 | . | TRBV27 | TGTGCCAGCAGTTTATATTCTAGCGGGGGTTTTTCCTACAATGAGCAGTTCTTC | CASSLYSSGGFSYNEQFF
TRBJ2-2 | . | . | TRBV27 | TGTGCCAGCAGTTGGGGGCAAAAAATCACCGGGGAGCTGTTTTTT | CASSWGQKITGELFF
TRBJ1-4 | . | . | TRBV7-2 | TGTGCCAGCACCTACCGGGGGGCGAATGAAAAACTGTTTTTT | CASTYRGANEKLFF
TRBJ1-1 | TRBD1 | once | TRBV6-2/TRBV6-3 | TGTGCCAGCAGTTACTCTTCTTCGGGGACAGGACTCATGAACACTGAAGCTTTCTTT | CASSYSSSGTGLMNTEAFF
TRBJ2-3 | . | . | TRBV9 | TGTGCCAGCAGCGTTACCCCCTCCACAGATACGCAGTATTTT | CASSVTPSTDTQYF
TRBJ1-2 | . | once | TRBV6-2/TRBV6-3 | TGTGCCAGCAGTTACGGGAGCCAGGGGACTGGCTACACCTTC | CASSYGSQGTGYTF
TRBJ2-3 | . | . | TRBV5-6 | TGTGCCAGCAGCTTTGTGGGGGGTACTAGCACAGATACGCAGTATTTT | CASSFVGGTSTDTQYF
TRBJ2-5 | TRBD1 | . | TRBV28 | TGTGCCAGCAGTTTTTCCGGACTCCGGGGACAGGAGACCCAGTACTTC | CASSFSGLRGQETQYF
TRBJ2-1 | TRBD2 | . | TRBV9 | TGTGCCAGCAGCCCAAAGGGCGCGGGGGGTTACAATGAGCAGTTCTTC | CASSPKGAGGYNEQFF
TRBJ1-2 | . | . | TRBV19 | TGTGCCAGTAGCCCCGAGGGGACCAATGGCTACACCTTC | CASSPEGTNGYTF
TRBJ1-4 | . | . | TRBV7-2 | TGTGCCAGCAGTCTTCGACAGGCTTCTAATGAAAAACTGTTTTTT | CASSLRQASNEKLFF
TRBJ1-2 | TRBD1 | few | TRBV7-8 | TGTGCCAGCAGCTCGACCCGTACAGGGGGCGCCTATGGCTACACCTTC | CASSSTRTGGAYGYTF
TRBJ2-3 | TRBD2 | . | TRBV30 | TGTGCCTGGAGTGTACTAGCGGGGGCTGGGGATACGCAGTATTTT | CAWSVLAGAGDTQYF
TRBJ1-1 | TRBD1 | . | TRBV7-9 | TGTGCCAGCAGCTTAGGCACGTCAGGGGGATATAGCACTGAAGCTTTCTTT | CASSLGTSGGYSTEAFF
TRBJ2-7 | . | . | TRBV7-2 | TGTGCCAGCGCATACCGGGGGCAGTACTACGAGCAGTACTTC | CASAYRGQYYEQYF
TRBJ1-3 | TRBD1 | . | TRBV4-3 | TGCGCCAGCGGGGACAGGCTTAGCTCTGGAAACACCATATATTTT | CASGDRLSSGNTIYF
TRBJ1-1 | . | once | TRBV2 | TGTGCCAGCAGTGAGGAGTGGAACACTGAAGCTTTCTTT | CASSEEWNTEAFF
TRBJ1-3 | . | . | TRBV5-6 | TGTGCCAGCAGCTTTCAGGGTGGAAACACCATATATTTT | CASSFQGGNTIYF
TRBJ1-2 | . | . | TRBV7-2 | TGTGCCAGCAGCCAACCGGCGCCCCTGAGAGGCTACACCTTC | CASSQPAPLRGYTF
TRBJ1-2 | TRBD1 | . | TRBV18 | TGTGCCAGCTCACCCAGGACAGGGGAGTTGAATGGCTACACCTTC | CASSPRTGELNGYTF